The next 10 T cell receptor beta chains were all read from a single sample in a study of cytomegalovirus exposure and HLA in healthy donors. Assay used: immunoSEQ multiplex PCR; TCRdb lists only in-frame clones, some missing. The sample shows approximately 65,000 clones, roughly 93% of them seen only once. The specimen was PBMCs. These receptors were obtained from a woman under 30 in good health and CMV-seronegative.

This sequence joins TRBV9 and TRBJ2-1, with 11 bases that match TRBD2. This CDR3 contains 12 residues. Per germline, CDR1 SGDLS and CDR2 YYNGEE. The CDR3 bases are TGTGCTAGCGGGAGGGCCGGAAATGAGCAGTTCTTC. Its translation: CASGRAGNEQFF.

V gene TRBV6-5 combines with J gene TRBJ2-7, with TRBD1 identical over 7 bases. Germline-derived CDR1 and CDR2 are MNHEY and SVGAGI. The V and J ends lost 2 bases and 5 bases, in that order; junction bases with no gene match: 6. CDR3 size: 14 residues. CDR3 sequence: CASSYGRGNHEQYF. CDR3 coding DNA: TGTGCCAGCAGTTACGGCAGGGGGAACCACGAGCAGTACTTC.

The chain combines TRBV29-1 with TRBJ1-1; D is ambiguous. The germline V gene encodes CDR1 SQVTM and CDR2 ANQGSEA. The V and J ends lost 4 bases and 1 base respectively, with 7 bases between them. The CDR3 length is 12 residues. This chain's CDR3 is CSVVSGNTEAFF. DNA for the CDR3: TGCAGCGTTGTGTCAGGGAACACTGAAGCTTTCTTT.

The gene calls are TRBV30 and TRBJ1-2; D possibly corresponds to TRBD1 (6 bases). CDR1 and CDR2 (germline): GTSNPN, SVGIG (reference sequence). The CDR3 is 14 residues long. V lost 3 bases and J lost 1, with 12 bases in between. The CDR3 is CAWSREDSNYGYTF. CDR3 coding DNA: TGTGCCTGGAGCCGCGAGGACAGTAACTATGGCTACACCTTC.

The chain couples TRBV7-2 to TRBJ2-3; D is perhaps TRBD2 (5 bases). V gave up 5 bases and J gave up 4 bases, with 16 bases separating them. Per germline, CDR1 SGHTA and CDR2 FQGNSA. This CDR3 is 15 amino acids long. The CDR3: CASSPRGNSADTQYF. DNA for the CDR3: TGTGCCAGCAGCCCCCGGGGAAATAGTGCAGATACGCAGTATTTT.

The V call is TRBV5-1, the J call TRBJ1-1; 9 bases line up with TRBD1. The junction had 8 bases not matched to a gene; V was cut back by 4 bases and J by 7 bases. Per the germline V gene, CDR1 is SGHRS and CDR2 is YFSETQ. This CDR3 is 14 amino acids long. CDR3 residues: CASSGGQGAGEAFF. The CDR3 DNA reads TGCGCCAGCAGCGGGGGACAGGGAGCTGGTGAAGCTTTCTTT. The variable domain in full, with the rest retrieved from reference TRBV5-1 and TRBJ1-1, is KAGVTQTPRYLIKTRGQQVTLSCSPISGHRSVSWYQQTPGQGLQFLFEYFSETQRNKGNFPGRFSGRQFSNSRSEMNVSTLELGDSALYLCASSGGQGAGEAFFGQGTRLTVV.

The chain is built from TRBV20-1 and TRBJ2-1, with TRBD2 identical over 8 bases. The CDR3 runs 11 residues. The germline gives CDR1 DFQATT, CDR2 SNEGSKA (reference sequence). Germline trimming cut 3 bases from V and 12 bases from J; bases unmatched to any gene: 4. CDR3 amino acids: CSASSREGQFF. The CDR3 region has the DNA TGCAGTGCTAGTTCTCGGGAGGGGCAGTTCTTC.

This chain uses TRBV4-2 with TRBJ2-1; 10 nucleotides match TRBD1. The CDR3 runs to 15 residues. Per the germline V gene, CDR1 is LGHNA and CDR2 is YNFKEQ. The V and J ends lost 0 bases and 4 bases, in that order; junction bases with no gene match: 0. The CDR3 DNA is TGTGCCAGCAGCCAAGAGGGACAGGGGTACAATGAGCAGTTCTTC. It yields the protein CASSQEGQGYNEQFF.

The chain is built from TRBV9 and TRBJ1-1; perhaps TRBD1 as D (5 bases). The V and J ends lost 2 bases and 0 bases respectively, with 11 bases between them. The CDR3 spans 15 residues. Per the germline V gene, CDR1 is SGDLS and CDR2 is YYNGEE. DNA for the CDR3: TGTGCCAGCAGCGTTTCGCCAGGGATGAACACTGAAGCTTTCTTT. Translating it yields CASSVSPGMNTEAFF.

The chain joins TRBV28 to TRBJ1-4; 10 bases are a match to TRBD1. The germline gives CDR1 MDHEN, CDR2 SYDVKM. The CDR3 covers 14 residues. Trimming at V came to 6 bases and at J to 6 bases, leaving 4 bases not matched to a gene. CDR3 sequence reads: CASSWDRGYEKLFF. CDR3 DNA: TGTGCCAGCAGCTGGGACAGGGGTTATGAAAAACTGTTTTTT.